This TCR beta chain was documented in a study of T cells in localized non-small cell lung cancer. Study-wide points: Clonality peaked in uninvolved adjacent lung rather than tumor.

Relative to its sample, this clone is hyperexpanded. Its antigen is not identified. The ends were cut back, 7 bases at V and 0 bases at J, with 13 bases in the middle. Per germline, CDR1 LNHDA and CDR2 SQIVND (reference sequence). The CDR3 totals 15 residues. Profiled with immunoSEQ multiplex PCR; TCRdb holds only in-frame clones, not every one. The sample carries about 3,500 clones, roughly 25% recorded once. The V and J genes are TRBV19 and TRBJ1-5; D remains ambiguous. The source material was lung tumor tissue, sampled before any cancer treatment. The sequence came from a woman between 35 and 75 years old with stage I lung adenocarcinoma. CDR3 protein: CASTPGHYSNQPQHF. CDR3 coding DNA: TGTGCCAGTACTCCCGGGCATTATAGCAATCAGCCCCAGCATTTT.